Listed here are 15 T cell receptor beta chains from one sample, sequenced in a study of cytomegalovirus exposure and HLA in healthy donors (dated by TCRdb to the late 2010s). Receptors were amplified or captured by the immunoSEQ multiplex PCR assay. The multiplex PCR relied on a mix of 60 forward primers for TCR Vbeta segments and 13 reverse primers for TCR Jbeta segments. The clones in this table, taken by TCRdb from immuneACCESS, are in-frame only. Not every clone is retained; where verified, under half of the shortfall comes from an unresolved V gene, and the cause of the rest is unknown. For this sample the table gives about 150,000 clones, of which over 65% were detected only once. The ten largest clonotypes hold about 1.5% of the sample. Sequencing was carried out using PBMCs. The receptors were gathered from a man aged 35-49 years in good health and CMV-seronegative.

The V and J genes are TRBV14 and TRBJ2-2; TRBD2 matches 7 bases. This CDR3 region has 16 residues. Germline V gene lookup returns CDR1 SGHDN and CDR2 FVKESK. J gave up 8 bases and V 1 base, and 10 bases lay outside the gene matches. CDR3 DNA: TGTGCCAGCAGCCAAGTGCCTAGCGGAGCAGGAGGGGAGCTGTTTTTT. Translating it yields CASSQVPSGAGGELFF.

The chain recombines TRBV7-2 with TRBJ1-2, with 7 bases that match TRBD1. The CDR3 totals 15 residues. Germline V CDR1 and CDR2: SGHTA, FQGNSA. V dropped 5 bases and J dropped 3; count of bases not matched to a gene: 9. DNA for the CDR3: TGTGCCAGCAGCCCCCTAGGACAGGCGTACTATGGCTACACCTTC. Protein: CASSPLGQAYYGYTF.

This chain links TRBV18 with TRBJ1-2; 9 nucleotides match TRBD1. The CDR3 loop spans 14 amino acids. The V gene end was trimmed by 4 bases and the J gene end by 2 bases; junction bases not matched to a gene: 2. The germline CDR1 and CDR2 sequences are KGHSH and LQKENI. CDR3 region: CASSLGTGNYGYTF. CDR3 bases: TGTGCCAGCTCACTAGGGACAGGGAACTATGGCTACACCTTC.

This clone was found a few times. This CDR3 is CASSIDGRAAGELFF. CDR3 nucleotides: TGTGCCAGTAGTATAGATGGCAGGGCAGCCGGGGAGCTGTTTTTT. The genes are TRBV19 and TRBJ2-2; perhaps TRBD1 as D (5 bases). CDR1 is LNHDA, CDR2 SQIVND, per germline (reference sequence). Trimming removed 0 bases from V and 6 bases from J, with 11 bases in between. The CDR3 length is 15 residues.

This chain links TRBV15 with TRBJ2-7, with TRBD2 identical over 9 bases. CDR1 is LNHNV and CDR2 is YYDKDF in the germline V gene (reference sequence). The CDR3 is 16 amino acids. V shed 3 bases, J shed 6 bases, and the junction held 12 bases outside the gene matches. The CDR3 sequence: CATSREVAGAGSEQYF. In nucleotides, the CDR3 is TGTGCCACCAGCAGGGAAGTAGCGGGAGCCGGGAGCGAGCAGTACTTC.

V usage is TRBV4-1 and J usage is TRBJ2-2; 7 bases align to TRBD1. CDR3 length: 15 amino acids. Per the germline V gene, CDR1 is MGHRA and CDR2 is YSYEKL. The trim removed 0 bases at V and 5 bases at J, leaving 3 bases unmatched. CDR3 region: CASSQDPGGTGELFF. The CDR3 DNA reads TGCGCCAGCAGCCAAGATCCAGGGGGTACCGGGGAGCTGTTTTTT.

This sequence joins TRBV5-1 and TRBJ1-5; 12 nucleotides match TRBD1. The CDR3 has 19 residues. The V gene end was trimmed by 3 bases and the J gene end by 3 bases; junction bases not matched to a gene: 13. In germline, CDR1 is SGHRS, CDR2 YFSETQ. The CDR3 here is CASSSPRDRGLGNNQPQHF. The CDR3 coding sequence is TGCGCCAGCAGCTCTCCCCGGGACAGGGGGCTAGGAAACAATCAGCCCCAGCATTTT.

The chain carries TRBV6-5 and TRBJ2-1, with 8 positions matching TRBD2. V was pared by 4 bases and J by 4 bases, with 6 bases of the junction left unmatched. The CDR3 is 15 residues long. Germline V gene lookup returns CDR1 MNHEY and CDR2 SVGAGI. The CDR3 loop reads CASSLSGSSYNEQFF. The DNA of the CDR3 is TGTGCCAGCAGTTTAAGCGGGAGTTCTTACAATGAGCAGTTCTTC.

In DNA form, the CDR3 reads TGTGCCTGGAGTAAACAGGGACGACAGAACACTGAAGCTTTCTTT. Amino acids: CAWSKQGRQNTEAFF. The chain carries TRBV30 and TRBJ1-1, with D perhaps TRBD1 (6 bases). The length of the CDR3 is 15 residues. Per the germline V gene, CDR1 is GTSNPN and CDR2 is SVGIG (reference sequence). Trimming stripped 2 bases from V and 1 base from J, with 14 bases between.

V and J are TRBV7-9 and TRBJ1-2; D may be TRBD1 (6 bases). Germline assignment: CDR1 SEHNR and CDR2 FQNEAQ (reference sequence). The CDR3 loop spans 14 amino acids. Trimming pared 4 bases from V and 4 bases from J, leaving 13 bases between. CDR3 sequence: CASSSTGEIYGYTF. The CDR3 DNA follows: TGTGCCAGCAGCTCGACAGGAGAAATCTATGGCTACACCTTC.

The chain employs TRBV9 and TRBJ2-1; TRBD2 matches 9 bases. J lost 8 bases, V lost 3 bases, and 15 bases had no gene match. CDR1 and CDR2 from the germline V gene are SGDLS and YYNGEE. The CDR3 runs to 17 residues. Here the CDR3 reads CASSGQRGGTSFDEQFF. CDR3 DNA sequence: TGTGCCAGCAGCGGCCAGAGGGGTGGGACTAGCTTCGATGAGCAGTTCTTC.

The chain is built from TRBV9 and TRBJ2-1; 10 bases map to TRBD2. Trimming at V came to 4 bases and at J to 2 bases, leaving 3 bases not matched to a gene. CDR3 length: 15 amino acids. Germline V gene data show CDR1 as SGDLS and CDR2 as YYNGEE. The CDR3 DNA reads as TGTGCCAGCAGCTTTACTAGCGGGACCTACAATGAGCAGTTCTTC. Amino acids: CASSFTSGTYNEQFF.

This chain uses TRBV11-2 with TRBJ2-7; D is uncertain. This CDR3 has 15 residues. Between the trimmed V and J ends, which lost 2 bases and 0 bases, there was a span of 11 bases. Germline V lookup: CDR1 SGHAT, CDR2 FQNNGV. The CDR3 bases are TGTGCCAGCAGCTTAATGCCCCGGAGCTCCTACGAGCAGTACTTC. This translates into CASSLMPRSSYEQYF.

The chain uses TRBV27 and TRBJ2-2, with D unclear. This CDR3 region has 14 residues. CDR1 and CDR2 from the germline V gene are MNHEY and SMNVEV (reference sequence). The germline V and J ends were trimmed by 6 bases and 8 bases, with 16 bases remaining between them. The CDR3 DNA is TGTGCCAGCAGGGAAGTTGACTCCTTAGGGGAGCTGTTTTTT. Translated: CASREVDSLGELFF.

This clone was counted once. The chain employs TRBV7-2 and TRBJ2-1; 11 bases are a match to TRBD2. Germline CDR1 and CDR2: SGHTA and FQGNSA. Germline trimming cut 7 bases from V and 4 bases from J; bases unmatched to any gene: 6. The CDR3 spans 15 residues. The CDR3 protein is CASKVTSGVYNEQFF. The CDR3 DNA follows: TGTGCCAGCAAGGTGACTAGCGGGGTTTACAATGAGCAGTTCTTC.